This is a list of T cell receptor beta chains from one sample in a study of blood T cell repertoires in COVID-19. The data were produced by immunoSEQ multiplex PCR, yet TCRdb's version contains in-frame clones alone and is incomplete. The table has 100,000 to 150,000 clones, more than 80% seen once; the top ten hold 9% to 15%. Sequenced input: peripheral blood. These TCRs come from a woman aged 55-69 years with acute or convalescent COVID-19. Each CDR3 is given with its conserved first and last residue. A D gene is named only where the DNA matches it firmly. Size is omitted from some rows. Given values are once, few, many or a class for expanded clones.

V,D,J,size,DNA,CDR3
TRBV7-8,TRBD1,TRBJ1-5,-,TGTGCCAGCAGCCCTGGACAGGGGAGCAATCAGCCCCAGCATTTT,CASSPGQGSNQPQHF
TRBV9,-,TRBJ2-1,-,TGTGCCAGCAGCGCCCAGGAGGGATCCTACAATGAGCAGTTCTTC,CASSAQEGSYNEQFF
TRBV13,-,TRBJ1-2,-,TGTGCCAGCAGCTTAGAAGCCGGCTATGGCTACACCTTC,CASSLEAGYGYTF
TRBV6-5,-,TRBJ1-2,-,TGTGCCAGCAAGATGGGACATAACTATGGCTACACCTTC,CASKMGHNYGYTF
TRBV30,-,TRBJ2-7,-,TGTGCCTGGAGTGTAATGCAGGGATCCTACGAGCAGTACTTC,CAWSVMQGSYEQYF
TRBV12-2,-,TRBJ1-3,few,TGCGGGGTTTCTGGAAACACCATATATTTT,CGVSGNTIYF
TRBV11-2,TRBD1,TRBJ1-1,-,TGTGCCAGCAGCTTAGAAGGCAGGGGGTCCATGAACACTGAAGCTTTCTTT,CASSLEGRGSMNTEAFF
TRBV12-3/TRBV12-4,-,TRBJ1-2,-,TGTGCCAGCAGCAGACAGGCGGGTGGCTACACCTTC,CASSRQAGGYTF
TRBV19,-,TRBJ1-4,-,TGTGCCAGTAGTATGACAAAACATGGGCAAAAACTGTTTTTT,CASSMTKHGQKLFF
TRBV9,TRBD1,TRBJ1-1,-,TGTGCCAGCAGCGTAGCCGGACAGGGATACACTGAAGCTTTCTTT,CASSVAGQGYTEAFF
TRBV5-1,-,TRBJ1-1,-,TGCGCCAGCAGCTCCACAGGCCCTGAAGCTTTCTTT,CASSSTGPEAFF
TRBV11-2,TRBD2,TRBJ2-3,once,TGTGCCAGCAGCTTAGAGGGCGGGGGGGGATCAGATACGCAGTATTTT,CASSLEGGGGSDTQYF
TRBV7-3,-,TRBJ2-2,-,TGTGCCAGCAGCTTACTTGGGGGCCTGGACACCGGGGAGCTGTTTTTT,CASSLLGGLDTGELFF
TRBV6-2/TRBV6-3,-,TRBJ1-5,few,TGTGCCAGCAGCTCCGGGAGCGGCGATCAGCCCCAGCATTTT,CASSSGSGDQPQHF
TRBV19,-,TRBJ1-5,-,TGTGCCAGTAGTACCCAAACAGGGAATCAGCCCCAGCATTTT,CASSTQTGNQPQHF
TRBV19,TRBD1,TRBJ1-1,-,TGTGCCAGCACCGACCGTCGGACAGGGCTGAACACTGAAGCTTTCTTT,CASTDRRTGLNTEAFF
TRBV12-5,TRBD1,TRBJ2-3,-,TGTGCTGGTCACACGGGACAGGCCTATGATACGCAGTATTTT,CAGHTGQAYDTQYF
TRBV30,TRBD1,TRBJ1-4,-,TGTGCCTGCCTGGGACAGGGGGCTACCGAAAAACTGTTTTTT,CACLGQGATEKLFF
TRBV3-1/TRBV3-2,TRBD1,TRBJ1-1,-,TGTGCCAGCAGCCCCGACAGGGCTAACACTGAAGCTTTCTTT,CASSPDRANTEAFF
TRBV5-1,-,TRBJ1-5,-,TGCGCCAGCAGCCCCGAGGGGACATCCAACGATCAGCCCCAGCATTTT,CASSPEGTSNDQPQHF
TRBV6-5,-,TRBJ1-2,-,TGTGCCAGCTTTGCAGGGCGCTATGGCTACACCTTC,CASFAGRYGYTF
TRBV11-1,-,TRBJ2-7,few,TGTGCCAGCAGCAGACAGGCTATATACGAGCAGTACTTC,CASSRQAIYEQYF